Listed below are T cell receptor beta chains from one sample, sequenced in a study of blood T cell repertoires in COVID-19. The data were produced by immunoSEQ multiplex PCR, yet TCRdb's version contains in-frame clones alone and is incomplete. The sample shows 35,000 to 40,000 clones, around 83% of them seen only once. Sequenced material: peripheral blood. These receptors came from a human donor in a cohort sampled during active COVID-19. Both conserved end residues are part of each CDR3. The D gene is left open where the match is weak. Clone size is given for some rows only: seen once, a few or many times, or a class if the clone is expanded.

d_call clone_size j_call v_call cdr3_nt cdr3_aa
TRBD1 few TRBJ2-1 TRBV11-3 TGTGCCAGCAGTTGGGACAGGGGGCGAAATGAGCAGTTCTTC CASSWDRGRNEQFF
TRBD2 NA TRBJ2-7 TRBV7-2 TGTGCCAGCAGCTTAATGACTAGCGGGGGATACGAGCAGTACTTC CASSLMTSGGYEQYF
TRBD1 NA TRBJ2-1 TRBV11-2 TGTGCCAGCAGCCCCGGGACAGGGGGTTCCCACAATGAGCAGTTCTTC CASSPGTGGSHNEQFF
TRBD2 NA TRBJ2-1 TRBV19 TGTGCCAGTGTAGGACTAGCGGGGGGGAATGAGCAGTTCTTC CASVGLAGGNEQFF
NA NA TRBJ2-5 TRBV18 TGTGCCAGCTCCCGCGAGGTGCAAGAGACCCAGTACTTC CASSREVQETQYF
NA NA TRBJ1-2 TRBV5-1 TGCGCCAGCGGACCAGGACAGTACTATGGCTACACCTTC CASGPGQYYGYTF
NA NA TRBJ2-1 TRBV5-1 TGCGCCAGCAGCTTGGGCTGGGCCGGGGATGAGCAGTTCTTC CASSLGWAGDEQFF
TRBD1 NA TRBJ1-2 TRBV6-4 TGTGCCAGCAGTGCCGGGACAGGAGTTCGCGGCTATGGCTACACCTTC CASSAGTGVRGYGYTF
NA NA TRBJ2-6 TRBV7-9 TGTGCCAGCAGCTTAGACCGTGGAGGGGGCGCTTCTGGGGCCAACGTCCTGACTTTC CASSLDRGGGASGANVLTF
TRBD1 NA TRBJ2-7 TRBV19 TGTGCCAGTAGTAAACCACCGGGACAGGAGAACTACGAGCAGTACTTC CASSKPPGQENYEQYF
NA NA TRBJ1-1 TRBV12-3/TRBV12-4 TGTGCCAGCAGTTTTGGGAGAAACACTGAAGCTTTCTTT CASSFGRNTEAFF
TRBD1 NA TRBJ2-3 TRBV5-6 TGTGCCAGCAGCAGAGCCGGGACAGCAGGCACAGATACGCAGTATTTT CASSRAGTAGTDTQYF
TRBD1 NA TRBJ1-2 TRBV18 TGTGCCAGCTCACCTAACAGGGGGCATGGCTACACCTTC CASSPNRGHGYTF
TRBD1 NA TRBJ2-7 TRBV19 TGTGCCAGTAGTCCTCTAGGGACAGGGAGTTCCGAGCAGTACTTC CASSPLGTGSSEQYF
NA NA TRBJ1-1 TRBV6-5 TGTGCCAGCAGGACGGGGATGAACACTGAAGCTTTCTTT CASRTGMNTEAFF
NA NA TRBJ1-3 TRBV21-1 TGTGCCAGCAGCAAAGAGGCGAAAAGGGAGGCTGGAAACACCATATATTTT CASSKEAKREAGNTIYF
TRBD1 NA TRBJ2-3 TRBV15 TGTGCCACCAGCGGGACAGGGGCGCGCACAGATACGCAGTATTTT CATSGTGARTDTQYF
TRBD2 NA TRBJ2-1 TRBV2 TGTGCCAGCAGTGTTGAGCGGGGGGTCTCCTACAATGAGCAGTTCTTC CASSVERGVSYNEQFF
NA few TRBJ1-3 TRBV4-1 TGCGCCAGCAGCCAAGGACAGACCTCTGGAAACACCATATATTTT CASSQGQTSGNTIYF
NA NA TRBJ2-2 TRBV7-9 TGTGCCAGCAGCTATGCCGCGGCCGGCACCGGGGAGCTGTTTTTT CASSYAAAGTGELFF
NA NA TRBJ1-6 TRBV23-1 TGCGCCAGCAGTCAATCGTGGAGACCATCAATGATGAGTAATTCACCCCTCCACTTT CASSQSWRPSMMSNSPLHF
TRBD1 NA TRBJ1-1 TRBV5-1 TGCGCCAGCAGCTTGGCTGGGACAGGGGGCACTGAAGCTTTCTTT CASSLAGTGGTEAFF
TRBD2 NA TRBJ2-2 TRBV20-1 TGCAGTGCTAGTCTCGCGGGGGGGCTTACCGGGGAGCTGTTTTTT CSASLAGGLTGELFF
TRBD1 NA TRBJ1-3 TRBV7-9 TGTGCCAGCAGCCGACAGGGGGAGGCTGGAAACACCATATATTTT CASSRQGEAGNTIYF
NA NA TRBJ2-7 TRBV9 TGTGCCAGCAGCGTAGCTTGGGGAGTTCAAGACGAGCAGTACTTC CASSVAWGVQDEQYF
TRBD2 NA TRBJ2-5 TRBV6-5 TGTGCCAGCAGTTCTAGCGGGGGGCCGGGAGAGACCCAGTACTTC CASSSSGGPGETQYF
TRBD2 NA TRBJ2-1 TRBV4-1 TGCGCCAGCAGCCAAGATCAGCGGGGGGCTAAATCAGTAGAGCAGTTCTTC CASSQDQRGAKSVEQFF
TRBD2 NA TRBJ2-1 TRBV7-2 TGTGCCAGCAGCTCCCCGGGACTACCGGGCAATGAGCAGTTCTTC CASSSPGLPGNEQFF
NA NA TRBJ2-1 TRBV11-3 TGTGCCAGCAGCTTAGGGGCCAGGAATGAGCAGTTCTTC CASSLGARNEQFF
NA NA TRBJ1-6 TRBV3-1/TRBV3-2 TGTGCCAGCAGTTTTTTATCAGATTCACCCCTCCACTTT CASSFLSDSPLHF
NA NA TRBJ2-1 TRBV29-1 TGCAGCGTTCAGGGGTGGGAGCAGTTCTTC CSVQGWEQFF
TRBD1 NA TRBJ1-1 TRBV5-1 TGCGCCAGCAGCGAGGGACAGATTATGAACACTAAAGCTTTCTTT CASSEGQIMNTKAFF
TRBD2 few TRBJ2-1 TRBV19 TGTGCCAGTAGTACCCAGCGGGGGGCACGGTTCTTC CASSTQRGARFF
NA NA TRBJ1-3 TRBV11-2 TGTGCCAGCAGCTTAAATGCGATTGCAGGCGGAAACACCATATATTTT CASSLNAIAGGNTIYF
TRBD2 once TRBJ2-2 TRBV19 TGTGCCAGTAGTATTTTAAGCGGGGGGGCCTGGACCGGGGAGCTGTTTTTT CASSILSGGAWTGELFF
NA NA TRBJ1-2 TRBV3-1/TRBV3-2 TGTGCCAGCAGCCAAGCGGGGGGGGGCTACACCTTC CASSQAGGGYTF
NA NA TRBJ2-7 TRBV6-1 TGTGCCAGCAGTGAGGGAGCCTACGAGCAGTACTTC CASSEGAYEQYF
NA NA TRBJ2-1 TRBV10-3 TGTGCCATCAGGCCCAGGGGCGGTGAGCAGTTCTTC CAIRPRGGEQFF
TRBD1 NA TRBJ2-1 TRBV4-1 TGCGCCAGCAGCCAACAGGGGGTCTATGAGCAGTTCTTC CASSQQGVYEQFF
NA NA TRBJ2-3 TRBV12-5 TGTGCTAGTGGTTTCCTTCGGCAGGGTTCTGATACGCAGTATTTT CASGFLRQGSDTQYF
NA NA TRBJ2-5 TRBV25-1 TGTGCCAGCAGTGCACAAGAGACCCAGTACTTC CASSAQETQYF
NA NA TRBJ1-2 TRBV9 TGTGCCAGCAGCGTAAATCAGGGTGGCTACACCTTC CASSVNQGGYTF
NA NA TRBJ1-2 TRBV3-1/TRBV3-2 TGTGCCAGCAGCCAAGGTCTCAGTAACTATGGCTACACCTTC CASSQGLSNYGYTF
NA NA TRBJ2-3 TRBV14 TGTGCCAGCAGCCAAGCGGCGGGGTCATTTTATACGCAGTATTTT CASSQAAGSFYTQYF
NA NA TRBJ2-1 TRBV12-5 TGTGCTAGTGGAAAATACCAGGAGCAGTTCTTC CASGKYQEQFF
TRBD1 NA TRBJ1-5 TRBV6-5 TGTGCCAGCACTATCGACAGGGCTGGCAATCAGCCCCAGCATTTT CASTIDRAGNQPQHF
NA once TRBJ1-1 TRBV18 TGTGCCAGCTCACCGGGGGGGCGCAGGGACACTGAAGCTTTCTTT CASSPGGRRDTEAFF
TRBD2 NA TRBJ2-7 TRBV29-1 TGCAGCGTTGAAGATGGGGAGCGGGGGGCCACCTACGAGCAGTACTTC CSVEDGERGATYEQYF
NA NA TRBJ1-3 TRBV19 TGTGCCAGTAGTAGCGTTGGGGCTGCTGGAAACACCATATATTTT CASSSVGAAGNTIYF
TRBD2 NA TRBJ2-7 TRBV9 TGTGCCAGCAGCAAAGGGACTAACCCGATCTACGAGCAGTACTTC CASSKGTNPIYEQYF
TRBD2 NA TRBJ2-5 TRBV9 TGTGCCAGCAGCGTAGGGGGGACTAGCGGGGCCCAAGAGACCCAGTACTTC CASSVGGTSGAQETQYF
TRBD1 NA TRBJ1-2 TRBV6-4 TGTGCCAGCAGTGACGAGGGCAGGGGGCAATATGGCTACACCTTC CASSDEGRGQYGYTF
TRBD2 few TRBJ2-3 TRBV6-5 TGTGCCGCGGCTAGCGGGGGCCCTAGCACAGATACGCAGTATTTT CAAASGGPSTDTQYF
NA NA TRBJ2-3 TRBV10-1 TGCGCCAGCAGTGAGTCAGGGGGCGCGGGGGATACGCAGTATTTT CASSESGGAGDTQYF
TRBD1 NA TRBJ1-4 TRBV7-8 TGTGCCAGCAGCTTATTACAGACAGGGACTAATGAAAAACTGTTTTTT CASSLLQTGTNEKLFF
NA few TRBJ1-5 TRBV19 TGTGCCAGTAGTATAGCCGAGGGCAGCCTCCATCAGCCCCAGCATTTT CASSIAEGSLHQPQHF
TRBD1 NA TRBJ1-1 TRBV5-1 TGCGCCAGCAGCTTGAGACAGGGTAGTGGTTACACTGAAGCTTTCTTT CASSLRQGSGYTEAFF
NA NA TRBJ1-1 TRBV4-1 TGCGCCAGCAGCCGACCGTCGGGGATCGAAGCTTTCTTT CASSRPSGIEAFF
NA NA TRBJ2-7 TRBV3-1/TRBV3-2 TGTGCCAGCAGCCAAGATCGAATAGCTTCGTACGAGCAGTACTTC CASSQDRIASYEQYF
TRBD1 NA TRBJ1-4 TRBV5-4 TGTGCCAGCAGCTTGAAGGGGGCTGAAAAACTGTTTTTT CASSLKGAEKLFF